This T cell receptor (beta chain) appears in the sequencing data of a study of shared clonotypes between healthy human individuals. Assay used: immunoSEQ multiplex PCR; TCRdb lists only in-frame clones, some missing. In the table there are 1.4 million to 1.5 million clones, roughly 96% of which are singletons. CD4+ cell separation produced CD45RA+ naive and CD45RA-negative memory subsets. CDR1 is SGDLS and CDR2 is YYNGEE in the germline V gene. The CDR3 is 14 amino acids. V lost 0 bases and J 5 bases, leaving 11 bases between the germline ends. In the case of this clone: Other DNA sequences in this specimen translate into the identical CDR3.

The clonotype was recovered from a young man in good health. The chain employs TRBV9 and TRBJ2-5; D may be TRBD2 (6 bases). The sequenced sample was naive CD4+ T cells sorted from blood. Described subset: CD45RA+ positively selected. The CDR3 nucleotides are TGTGCCAGCAGCGTAGCGGGCGGGGAGGAGACCCAGTACTTC. Residues: CASSVAGGEETQYF.